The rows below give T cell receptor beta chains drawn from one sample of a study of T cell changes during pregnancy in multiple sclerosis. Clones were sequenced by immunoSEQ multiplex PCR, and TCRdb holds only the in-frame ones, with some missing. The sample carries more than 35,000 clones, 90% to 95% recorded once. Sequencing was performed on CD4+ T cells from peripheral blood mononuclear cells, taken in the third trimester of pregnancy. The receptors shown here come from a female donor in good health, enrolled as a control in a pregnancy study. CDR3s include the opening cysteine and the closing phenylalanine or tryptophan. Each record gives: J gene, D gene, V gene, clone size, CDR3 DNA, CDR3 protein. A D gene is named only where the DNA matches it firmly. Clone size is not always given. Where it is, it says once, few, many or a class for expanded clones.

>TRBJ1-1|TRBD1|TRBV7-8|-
TGTGCCAGCAGCTTGGGGGACAGGGGGCACACTGAAGCTTTCTTT
CASSLGDRGHTEAFF
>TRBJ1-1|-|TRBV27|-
TGTGCCAGCAGTTTTCTCGGGTCGGAGAACACTGAAGCTTTCTTT
CASSFLGSENTEAFF
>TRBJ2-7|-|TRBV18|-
TGTGCCAGCTCACCACCGGGAGGTGGGGTCGAGCAGTACTTC
CASSPPGGGVEQYF
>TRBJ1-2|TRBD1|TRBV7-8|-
TGTGCCAGCAGCGCGCGGGGCGGACAGGGGGTCGGCTACACCTTC
CASSARGGQGVGYTF
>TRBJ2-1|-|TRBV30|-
TGTGCCTGGACTCTGGAGAATGAGCAGTTCTTC
CAWTLENEQFF
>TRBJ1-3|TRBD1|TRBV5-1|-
TGCGCCAGCAGCTCTCGGACAGGCTCTGGAAACACCATATATTTT
CASSSRTGSGNTIYF
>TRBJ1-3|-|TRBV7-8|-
TGTGCCAGCAGCTTAGGTGCAGGGGACGGAAACACCATATATTTT
CASSLGAGDGNTIYF
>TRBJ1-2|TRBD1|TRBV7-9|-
TGTGCCAGCACCCCAGGACAGGGGGCTTGGGGCTACACCTTC
CASTPGQGAWGYTF
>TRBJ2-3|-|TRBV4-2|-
TGTGCCAGCAGCCAAGTGACTCTAAATACGCAGTATTTT
CASSQVTLNTQYF
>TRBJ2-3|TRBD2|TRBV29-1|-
TGCAGCGTTAGGGGCGGGGGGCAGGTCCCATCTGATACGCAGTATTTT
CSVRGGGQVPSDTQYF
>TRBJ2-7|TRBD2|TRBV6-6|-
TGTGCCAGCAGTTACGGGGAGGGAGGGCTATCCGAGCAGTACTTC
CASSYGEGGLSEQYF
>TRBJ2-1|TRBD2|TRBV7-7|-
TGTGCTAGCAGTCAGGCGGGAGTGAGCTCCTACAATGAGCAGTTCTTC
CASSQAGVSSYNEQFF
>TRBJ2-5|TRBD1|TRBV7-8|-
TGTGCCAGCAGCTTAGTGGAGACAGTCAGGGGGGAGACCCAGTACTTC
CASSLVETVRGETQYF
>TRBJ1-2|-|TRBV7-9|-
TGTGCCAGCAGCTTTGAAGGGGCTCTAAGGGGCTACACCTTC
CASSFEGALRGYTF
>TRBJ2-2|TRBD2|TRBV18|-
TGTGCCAGCTCACCACCGAGCGGGAGGAACACCGGGGAGCTGTTTTTT
CASSPPSGRNTGELFF
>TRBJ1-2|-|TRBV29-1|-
TGCAGCGCCACAGGGTACTATGGCTACACCTTC
CSATGYYGYTF
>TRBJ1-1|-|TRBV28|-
TGTGCCAGCATTGGAGGGACGGGGAACACTGAAGCTTTCTTT
CASIGGTGNTEAFF
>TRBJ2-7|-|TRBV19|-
TGTGCCAGTAGTATAGATGTGAGTCCAGGGGTCTACGAGCAGTACTTC
CASSIDVSPGVYEQYF
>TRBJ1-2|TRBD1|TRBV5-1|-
TGCGCCAGCAGCTCGGGGACAGTACTAATTAACTATGGCTACACCTTC
CASSSGTVLINYGYTF
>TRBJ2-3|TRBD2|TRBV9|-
TGTGCCAGAACTAGCGGGATTACCACAGATACGCAGTATTTT
CARTSGITTDTQYF
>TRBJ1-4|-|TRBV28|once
TGTGCCAGCACCCGGGGGGGGACTAATGAAAAACTGTTTTTT
CASTRGGTNEKLFF
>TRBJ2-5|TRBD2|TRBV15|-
TGTGCCACCAGCAGAGCTACTAGCGGCCAAGAGACCCAGTACTTC
CATSRATSGQETQYF
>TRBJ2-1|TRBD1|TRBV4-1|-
TGCGCCAGCAGCCAAGAGGGTCTGGGACAGGGGGTGGATGAGCAGTTCTTC
CASSQEGLGQGVDEQFF
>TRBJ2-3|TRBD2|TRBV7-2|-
TGTGCCAGCAGCTTGGCTAGCGGGGGCACAGATACGCAGTATTTT
CASSLASGGTDTQYF
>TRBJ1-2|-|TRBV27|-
TGTGCCAGCAGCTCAGGGGTTGGGAATGGCTACACCTTC
CASSSGVGNGYTF
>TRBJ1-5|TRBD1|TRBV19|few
TGTGCCAGTAGCGGACAGGGGGCAGGTCAGCCCCAGCATTTT
CASSGQGAGQPQHF
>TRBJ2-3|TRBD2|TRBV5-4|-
TGTGCCAGCCGCGACCGGCGGCGGGAGGGTCCTAACACAGATACGCAGTATTTT
CASRDRRREGPNTDTQYF
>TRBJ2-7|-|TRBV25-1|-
TGTGCCAGCAGTCCAGCAGGCCCCTTCTACGAGCAGTACTTC
CASSPAGPFYEQYF
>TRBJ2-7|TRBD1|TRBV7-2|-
TGTGCCAGCACCCCAGTTGGGACAGATCCAGGGGAGCAGTACTTC
CASTPVGTDPGEQYF
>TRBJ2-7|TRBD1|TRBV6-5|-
TGTGCCAGCAGTCCGACAGGGGGATCCTACGAGCAGTACTTC
CASSPTGGSYEQYF
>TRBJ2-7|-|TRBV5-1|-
TGCGCCAGCAGCTCTCCGGGACAATACGAGCAGTACTTC
CASSSPGQYEQYF
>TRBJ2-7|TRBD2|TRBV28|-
TGTGCCAGCAGTCCTGGGACTAGCGGTACCTACGAGCAGTACTTC
CASSPGTSGTYEQYF
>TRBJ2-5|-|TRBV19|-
TGTGCCAGTAGTTTTAAAGAGACCCAGTACTTC
CASSFKETQYF
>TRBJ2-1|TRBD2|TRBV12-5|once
TGTGCTAGTGGTATGGGGCGGGGGGGAATGGATGAGCAGTTCTTC
CASGMGRGGMDEQFF
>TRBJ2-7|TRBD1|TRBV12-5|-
TGTGCTAGTGGACCAACCTCGGGACAGGGGTCGTCCTACGAGCAGTACTTC
CASGPTSGQGSSYEQYF
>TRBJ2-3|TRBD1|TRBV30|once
TGTGCCTTAAGGGGGCCAGTCAGCACAGATACGCAGTATTTT
CALRGPVSTDTQYF
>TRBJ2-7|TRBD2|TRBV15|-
TGTGCCACCAGCAGAGATTTAGCGGGACTGAGAGAGCAGTACTTC
CATSRDLAGLREQYF
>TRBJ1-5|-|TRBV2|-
TGTGCCAGCAGTTTACAGGGTTTCAATCAGCCCCAGCATTTT
CASSLQGFNQPQHF
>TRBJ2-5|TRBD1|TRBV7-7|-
TGTGCTAGCAGCGTCGGGACAGGAGGGGAGACCCAGTACTTC
CASSVGTGGETQYF
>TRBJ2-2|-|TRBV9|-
TGTGCCAGCAGCGGAACCAGGTTGTTGGGCACCGGGGAGCTGTTTTTT
CASSGTRLLGTGELFF
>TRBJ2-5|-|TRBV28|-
TGTGCCAGCAGTTTAGCCGGGCAGGGGAAAGGAGAGACCCAGTACTTC
CASSLAGQGKGETQYF
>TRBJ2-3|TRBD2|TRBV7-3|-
TGTGCCAGCAGCCCACGCGGCGGGGGGGCCCCAGATACGCAGTATTTT
CASSPRGGGAPDTQYF
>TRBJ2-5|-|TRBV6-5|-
TGTGCCAGCAGTTTGGGACTGCAGCAAGAGACCCAGTACTTC
CASSLGLQQETQYF
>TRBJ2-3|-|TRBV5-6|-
TGTGCCAGCAGCAAGCTAGGGGCAGATACGCAGTATTTT
CASSKLGADTQYF
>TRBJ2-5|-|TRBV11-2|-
TGTGCCAGCAGCTTTACTGGAGAATCGACCCAGTACTTC
CASSFTGESTQYF
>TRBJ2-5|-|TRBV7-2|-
TGTGCCAGCAGCTTTGCGGAGGGGACCCAGTACTTC
CASSFAEGTQYF
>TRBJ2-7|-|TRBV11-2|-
TGTGCCAGCAGCTTATCCCAGGTTGCCCGCTACGAGCAGTACTTC
CASSLSQVARYEQYF
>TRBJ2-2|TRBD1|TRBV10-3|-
TGTGCCATCAGACGACAGGGGGTCAACACCGGGGAGCTGTTTTTT
CAIRRQGVNTGELFF
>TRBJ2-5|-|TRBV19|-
TGTGCCAGCTCTCTAGATAAAGAGACCCAGTACTTC
CASSLDKETQYF
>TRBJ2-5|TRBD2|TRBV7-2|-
TGTGCCAGCAGCTTATGGATGCGGGGGGGGGAGACCCAGTACTTC
CASSLWMRGGETQYF
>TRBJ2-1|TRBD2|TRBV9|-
TGTGCCAGCAGCCCCTCCCCTAGCGGGGGCCTTTGGGATGAGCAGTTCTTC
CASSPSPSGGLWDEQFF
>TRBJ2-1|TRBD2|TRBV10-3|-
TGTGCCATCAGTGCGGGGGGTGAGCAGTTCTTC
CAISAGGEQFF
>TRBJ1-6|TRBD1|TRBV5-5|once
TGTGCCAGCAGGGATACCGCGACAGGGGGCAATAATTCACCCCTCCACTTT
CASRDTATGGNNSPLHF
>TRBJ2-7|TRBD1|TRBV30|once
TGTGCCTGGAGTCCCCGGACAGGGTTAAACCTGGTCGGGTCCTACGAGCAGTACTTC
CAWSPRTGLNLVGSYEQYF
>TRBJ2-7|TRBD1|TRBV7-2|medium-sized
TGTGCCAGCAGCTTAGGGCAGGGGGCCTACGAGCAGTACTTC
CASSLGQGAYEQYF
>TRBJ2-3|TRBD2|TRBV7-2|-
TGTGCCAGCAGGTCCTCCGGGGGGGCCGGAGATACGCAGTATTTT
CASRSSGGAGDTQYF
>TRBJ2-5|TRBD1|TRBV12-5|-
TGTGCTAGTGGTTTGGTAAGGGATGGACAGGCACTTGAAGAGACCCAGTACTTC
CASGLVRDGQALEETQYF
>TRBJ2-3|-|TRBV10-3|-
TGTGCCATCGGGAGCCCTGGAGATACGCAGTATTTT
CAIGSPGDTQYF